The table lists the clone carrying this TCR beta chain with many counts. The germline gives CDR1 SGHTA, CDR2 FQGTGA. The V gene end was trimmed by 5 bases and the J gene end by 4 bases; junction bases not matched to a gene: 4. The CDR3 loop spans 16 amino acids. The data belong to a study of blood T cells in healthy people across ages. Then a second PCR, running roughly 6 to 11 cycles, was carried out with a sample-barcoded 5' primer and a J-beta primer mix. MiXCR was run by TCRdb on the 5' RACE reads, yielding one entry per CDR3 protein. The top ten clones hold 15% of a sample with 710,000 or so distinct CDR3 sequences, about 30% of them seen once.

The sequenced sample was blood. This receptor was obtained from a woman over 75 in good health. This rearrangement joins TRBV7-3 to TRBJ2-3, with TRBD2 matching 15 bases. This CDR3 reads CASSLGLAGGSDTQYF. Here the CDR3 DNA reads TGTGCCAGCAGCCTGGGACTAGCGGGGGGCTCAGATACGCAGTATTTT. The whole variable domain, filled in from reference TRBV7-3 and TRBJ2-3, reads GAGVSQTPSNKVTEKGKYVELRCDPISGHTALYWYRQSLGQGPEFLIYFQGTGAADDSGLPNDRFFAVRPEGSVSTLKIQRTERGDSAVYLCASSLGLAGGSDTQYFGPGTRLTVL.